This T cell receptor (beta chain) was sequenced in a study of cytomegalovirus exposure and HLA in healthy donors. Study-level findings and limits: V- and J-gene trimming in TCR beta was tied to a missense DCLRE1C variant by an analysis performed later. In a later analysis, common viral pathogens appeared linked to several of the most significant clusters. It was assumed in the presence/absence analyses that sequencing depth was roughly uniform across donors. Most TCR beta V segments were productive about 87% or about 30% of the time in an earlier analysis.

Use of 60 Vbeta and 13 Jbeta primers characterized the PCR. Profiled with immunoSEQ multiplex PCR; TCRdb holds only in-frame clones, not every one. The sample has 150,000 to 200,000 clones, 77% seen once; the top ten hold 1.5% to 2%. Trimming removed 4 bases from V and 0 bases from J; junction bases left unmatched: 12. Germline V CDR1 and CDR2: SGHDT, YYEEEE. This CDR3 has 19 residues. This clone was seen a few times. Its cognate antigen is unknown. This clonotype was obtained from a young woman in good health and CMV-seronegative. The chain uses TRBV5-6 and TRBJ1-5; 11 bases map to TRBD1. The sequenced sample was PBMCs. CDR3 coding DNA: TGTGCCAGCAGCCCATATCCCGGGACAGGGGGGTATAGCAATCAGCCCCAGCATTTT. Amino acid sequence: CASSPYPGTGGYSNQPQHF.